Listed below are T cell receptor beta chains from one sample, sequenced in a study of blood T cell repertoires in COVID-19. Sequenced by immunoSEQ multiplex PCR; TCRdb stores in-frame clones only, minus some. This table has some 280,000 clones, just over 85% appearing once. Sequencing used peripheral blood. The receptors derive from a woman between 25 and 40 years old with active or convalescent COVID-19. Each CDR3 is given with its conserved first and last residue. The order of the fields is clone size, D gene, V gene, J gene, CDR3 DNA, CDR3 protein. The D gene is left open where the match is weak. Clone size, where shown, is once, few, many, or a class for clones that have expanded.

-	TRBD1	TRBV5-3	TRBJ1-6	TGTGCGAAGCCGGGACAGGTAAATTCACCCCTCCACTTT	CAKPGQVNSPLHF
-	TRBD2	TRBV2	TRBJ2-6	TGTGCCAGCAGTGAAGATGGGGCCTGGCTAGCGGGGGGTATTGGGGCCAACGTCCTGACTTTC	CASSEDGAWLAGGIGANVLTF
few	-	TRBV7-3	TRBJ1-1	TGTGCCAGCAGCTCCGAGTCGTACACTGAAGCTTTCTTT	CASSSESYTEAFF
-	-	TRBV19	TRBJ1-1	TGTGCCAGCATCCCTGGACGGGGGGTGAACACTGAAGCTTTCTTT	CASIPGRGVNTEAFF
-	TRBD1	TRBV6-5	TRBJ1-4	TGTGCCACCCAGACAGGGGGCGCGGGTGAAAAACTGTTTTTT	CATQTGGAGEKLFF
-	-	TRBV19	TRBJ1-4	TGTGCCAGTAGTATAGGGGCAGGGGAAAAACTGTTTTTT	CASSIGAGEKLFF
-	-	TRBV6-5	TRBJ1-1	TGTGCCAGCAGAAAAGACAGGTTCTACGCTTTCTTT	CASRKDRFYAFF
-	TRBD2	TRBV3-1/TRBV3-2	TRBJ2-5	TGTGCCAGCAGCCAAGAGCCGAGCGGGGGTGAGACCCAGTACTTC	CASSQEPSGGETQYF
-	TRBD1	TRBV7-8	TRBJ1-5	TGTGCCAGCAGCCTAAGCGGAGCACAGGGGAACGATCAGCCCCAGCATTTT	CASSLSGAQGNDQPQHF
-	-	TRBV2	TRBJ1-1	TGTGCCAGCAGTGATTCAGGGGCTAGTGAGATCAGCACTGAAGCTTTCTTT	CASSDSGASEISTEAFF
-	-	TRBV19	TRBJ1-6	TGTGCCAGTAGTATCGCGCATGGTTCACCCCTCCACTTT	CASSIAHGSPLHF
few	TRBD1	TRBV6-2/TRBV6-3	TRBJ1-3	TGTGCCAGCAGCAACCCCGGGGACAGGGGAAACACCATATATTTT	CASSNPGDRGNTIYF
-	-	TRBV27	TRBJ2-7	TGTGCCAGCAGTTCACACGGAGGTTCTATCTACGAGCAGTACTTC	CASSSHGGSIYEQYF
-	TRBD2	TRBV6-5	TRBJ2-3	TGTGCCAGCAGTCAGATGGCGGGGGGAGATACGCAGTATTTT	CASSQMAGGDTQYF
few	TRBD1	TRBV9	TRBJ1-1	TGTGCCAGCAGCGTAGCCTCAGGGGGCGCAGGTGAAGCTTTCTTT	CASSVASGGAGEAFF
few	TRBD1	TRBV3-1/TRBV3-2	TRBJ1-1	TGTGCCAGCAGCCGAACCGGACAGGGTGGGGGTGAAGCTTTCTTT	CASSRTGQGGGEAFF
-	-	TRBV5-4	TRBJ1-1	TGTGCCAGCAGCTTGGGACAGGCGAACACTGAAGCTTTCTTT	CASSLGQANTEAFF
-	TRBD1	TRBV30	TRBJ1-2	TGTGCCTGGAGTAGAGGGACAGGGACCCTGAACTATGGCTACACCTTC	CAWSRGTGTLNYGYTF
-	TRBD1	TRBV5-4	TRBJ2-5	TGTGCCAGCAGCTCACCCGGGACAGCCATTGAGACCCAGTACTTC	CASSSPGTAIETQYF
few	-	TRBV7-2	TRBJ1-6	TGTGCCAGCAGCTTAAAGTTAAGCGGTCAGTTCCCAGTGGCCCTCCACTTT	CASSLKLSGQFPVALHF
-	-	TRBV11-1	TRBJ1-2	TGTGCCAGCAGCACCCACCTATCGGGGTATGGCTACACCTTC	CASSTHLSGYGYTF
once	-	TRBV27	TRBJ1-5	TGTGCCAGCAGCTTCGACGGGAGTAGCAATCAGCCCCAGCATTTT	CASSFDGSSNQPQHF
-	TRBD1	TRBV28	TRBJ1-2	TGTGCCAGCAGCCCACAGGGGATTCCTGGCTACACCTTC	CASSPQGIPGYTF
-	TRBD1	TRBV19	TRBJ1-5	TGTGCCAGTAGCATCCGGACAGGCCGAGAGCCCCAGCATTTT	CASSIRTGREPQHF
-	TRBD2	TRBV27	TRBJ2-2	TGTGCCAGCACCCTTCACGGGGGGAGGGCCGGGGAGCTGTTTTTT	CASTLHGGRAGELFF
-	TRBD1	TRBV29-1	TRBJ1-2	TGCAGCGTTGAGGGGGACAGAGTTAACTATGGCTACACCTTC	CSVEGDRVNYGYTF
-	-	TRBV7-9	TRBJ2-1	TGTGCCAGCAGCACATCAGGGGAGGGTGAGCAGTTCTTC	CASSTSGEGEQFF
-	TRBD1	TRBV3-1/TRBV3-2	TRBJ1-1	TGTGCCAGCAGCCAAGACCAGGGGGCGGGGGATACTGAAGCTTTCTTT	CASSQDQGAGDTEAFF
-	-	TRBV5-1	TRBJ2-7	TGCGCCAGCAGCTCGACACGACGGACCTACGAGCAGTACTTC	CASSSTRRTYEQYF
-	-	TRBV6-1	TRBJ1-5	TGTGCCAGCAGTGAACCGGCCCACAGGGAGAAACGCAATCAGCCCCAGCATTTT	CASSEPAHREKRNQPQHF
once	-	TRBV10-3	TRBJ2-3	TGTGCCATCAGTGGGCTGGGGACATCTACGCAGTATTTT	CAISGLGTSTQYF
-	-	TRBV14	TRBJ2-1	TGTGCCAGCAGCCAACGACTAGATGATTACTACAATGAGCAGTTCTTC	CASSQRLDDYYNEQFF
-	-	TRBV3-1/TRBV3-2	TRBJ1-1	TGTGCCAGCAGCCTATCAGGGAGGTCGGGCACTGAAGCTTTCTTT	CASSLSGRSGTEAFF
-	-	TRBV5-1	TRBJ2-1	TGCGCCAGCAGCTTGGCGGGGGTGGAGTACAATGAGCAGTTCTTC	CASSLAGVEYNEQFF
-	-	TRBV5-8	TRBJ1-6	TGTGCCAGCACCCGGGGGATACGGGGCACCCTCCACTTT	CASTRGIRGTLHF
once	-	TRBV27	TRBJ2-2	TGTGCCAGCAGCGCATTTCAGGGAACCGGGGAGCTGTTTTTT	CASSAFQGTGELFF
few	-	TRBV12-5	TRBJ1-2	TGTGCTAGTGGTTTGGTACAGTCAGGGGTGGGTTATGGCTACACCTTC	CASGLVQSGVGYGYTF
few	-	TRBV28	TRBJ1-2	TGTGCCAGCAACGTAGGGGCAGGGCGATCTAACTATGGCTACACCTTC	CASNVGAGRSNYGYTF
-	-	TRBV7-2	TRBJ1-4	TGTGCCAGCAGCTTAGGGGGGCGTACCAATGAAAAACTGTTTTTT	CASSLGGRTNEKLFF
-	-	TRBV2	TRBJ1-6	TGTGCCAGCAGATCGGACTGGCTTAGTGGTACACCCCTCCACTTT	CASRSDWLSGTPLHF
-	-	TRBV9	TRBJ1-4	TGTGCCAGCAGCGTAGGAGAAGAAAAACTGTTTTTT	CASSVGEEKLFF
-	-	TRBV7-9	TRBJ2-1	TGTGCCAGCAGCCCGGGGTCTTCCTACAATGAGCAGTTCTTC	CASSPGSSYNEQFF
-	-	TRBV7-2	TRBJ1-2	TGTGCCAGCAGCCCACTCGGGGGGGGGACGAGGGATGGCTACACCTTC	CASSPLGGGTRDGYTF
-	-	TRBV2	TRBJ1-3	TGTGCCAGCAGCCACAGGGTTCCAGGAAACACCATATATTTT	CASSHRVPGNTIYF
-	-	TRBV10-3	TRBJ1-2	TGTGCCATCAGTGATGGTTGGACAGCCGCAAGGGACTATGGCTACACCTTC	CAISDGWTAARDYGYTF
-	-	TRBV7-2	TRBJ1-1	TGTGCCAGCAGCTTTTTAGACAGTGAAGCTTTCTTT	CASSFLDSEAFF
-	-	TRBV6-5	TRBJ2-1	TGTGCCAGCAGTCCAGGACTTAAGAGGGATGAGCAGTTCTTC	CASSPGLKRDEQFF
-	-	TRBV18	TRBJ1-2	TGTGCCAGCTCACCAACCGACACAGACTATGGCTACACCTTC	CASSPTDTDYGYTF
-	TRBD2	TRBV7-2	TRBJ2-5	TGTGCCAGCAGCCCGGGACTACGAGGGCAAGAGACCCAGTACTTC	CASSPGLRGQETQYF
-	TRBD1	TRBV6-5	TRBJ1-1	TGTGCCAGCAGCCCCAGGGACAGTGAAGCTTTCTTT	CASSPRDSEAFF
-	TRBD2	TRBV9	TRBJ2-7	TGTGCCAGCAGCGTAGGAGGGAGGGGCGGTGGGGAGCAGTACTTC	CASSVGGRGGGEQYF
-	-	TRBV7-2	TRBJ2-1	TGTGCCAGCAGCTTAAGCCCGTACAATGAGCAGTTCTTC	CASSLSPYNEQFF
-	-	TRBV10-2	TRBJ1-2	TGCGCCAGCAGTGAGACCAGGTCTATCGGCTACACCTTC	CASSETRSIGYTF
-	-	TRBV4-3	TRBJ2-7	TGCGCTAGCAGCCAAGATCTGTCCTACGAGCAGTACTTC	CASSQDLSYEQYF